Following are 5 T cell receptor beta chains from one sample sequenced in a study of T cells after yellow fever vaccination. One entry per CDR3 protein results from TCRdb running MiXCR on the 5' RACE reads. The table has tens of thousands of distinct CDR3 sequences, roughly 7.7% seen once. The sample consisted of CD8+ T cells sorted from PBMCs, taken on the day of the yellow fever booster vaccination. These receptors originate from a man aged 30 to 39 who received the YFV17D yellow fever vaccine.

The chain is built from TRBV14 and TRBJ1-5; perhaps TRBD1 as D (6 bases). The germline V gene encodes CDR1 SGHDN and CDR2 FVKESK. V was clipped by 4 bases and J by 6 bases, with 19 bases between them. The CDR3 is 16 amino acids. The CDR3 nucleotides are TGTGCCAGCAGCCCCGACCTGGCAGGGGATTTTCAGCCCCAGCATTTT. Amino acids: CASSPDLAGDFQPQHF. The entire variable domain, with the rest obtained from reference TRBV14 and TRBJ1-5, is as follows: EAGVTQFPSHSVIEKGQTVTLRCDPISGHDNLYWYRRVMGKEIKFLLHFVKESKQDESGMPNNRFLAERTGGTYSTLKVQPAELEDSGVYFCASSPDLAGDFQPQHFGDGTRLSIL.

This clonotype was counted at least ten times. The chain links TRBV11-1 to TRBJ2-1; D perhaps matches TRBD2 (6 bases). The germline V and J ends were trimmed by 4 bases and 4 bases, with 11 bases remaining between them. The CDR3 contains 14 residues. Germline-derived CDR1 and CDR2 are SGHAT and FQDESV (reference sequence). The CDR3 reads CASSSGGTYNEQFF. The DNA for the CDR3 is TGTGCCAGCAGCTCGGGCGGGACTTACAATGAGCAGTTCTTC.

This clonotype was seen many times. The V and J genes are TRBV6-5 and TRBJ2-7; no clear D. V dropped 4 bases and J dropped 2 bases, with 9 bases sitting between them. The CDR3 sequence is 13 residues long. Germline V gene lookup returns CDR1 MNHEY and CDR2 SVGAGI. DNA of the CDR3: TGTGCCAGCAGTTTTGACGGTACCTACGAGCAGTACTTC. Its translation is CASSFDGTYEQYF.

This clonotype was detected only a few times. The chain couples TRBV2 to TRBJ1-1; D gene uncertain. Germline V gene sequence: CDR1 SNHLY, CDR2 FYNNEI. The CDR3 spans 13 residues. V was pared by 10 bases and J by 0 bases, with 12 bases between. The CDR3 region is CAIKLLMNTEAFF. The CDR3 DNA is TGTGCCATCAAGTTGCTTATGAACACTGAAGCTTTCTTT.

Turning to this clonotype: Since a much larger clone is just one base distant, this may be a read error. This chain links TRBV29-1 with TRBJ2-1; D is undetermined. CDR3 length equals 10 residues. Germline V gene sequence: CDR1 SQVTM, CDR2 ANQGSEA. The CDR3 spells CSVDHNEQLF. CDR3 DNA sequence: TGCAGCGTGGATCACAATGAGCAGCTCTTC.